One and the same sample provided the 24 T cell receptor beta chains below, sequenced in a study of blood T cell repertoires in COVID-19. Sequencing was performed with immunoSEQ multiplex PCR; in TCRdb, only in-frame clones are kept and a portion is missing. The sample lists 240,000 or so clones, about 90% seen once, with around 3% in the top ten. Sequenced material: PBMCs or T cells enriched from blood (not recorded which). All receptors derive from a woman in her forties with acute COVID-19.

The chain joins TRBV24-1 to TRBJ1-5, with D hard to call. CDR1 and CDR2 (germline): KGHDR, SFDVKD. The CDR3 extends over 13 amino acids. The germline V and J ends were trimmed by 2 bases and 11 bases, with 12 bases remaining between them. In DNA form, the CDR3 reads TGTGCCACCAGTGATTCTGAACGACTTGCCCAGCATTTT. Its protein product is CATSDSERLAQHF.

This clone turned up a few times. V usage is TRBV9 and J usage is TRBJ2-2; D ambiguous. Germline V gives CDR1 SGDLS, CDR2 YYNGEE. V dropped 4 bases and J dropped 6 bases, with 19 bases sitting between them. CDR3 length: 16 residues. CDR3: CASSLLWHDSAGELFF. In nucleotides, the CDR3 is TGTGCCAGCAGCCTCCTGTGGCACGATTCTGCCGGGGAGCTGTTTTTT.

The gene calls are TRBV5-4 and TRBJ2-3; TRBD1 matches 11 bases. V lost 4 bases and J lost 4; bases outside the gene matches: 2. The germline gives CDR1 SGHNT, CDR2 YYREEE (reference sequence). The CDR3 has 14 residues. The CDR3 reads CASSPGQGADTQYF. For the CDR3, the DNA is TGTGCCAGCAGCCCGGGACAGGGGGCAGATACGCAGTATTTT.

The rearrangement links TRBV19 to TRBJ2-5; TRBD1 is a possible D gene (7 bases). This CDR3 is 14 amino acids long. V lost 6 bases and J 7 bases, leaving 18 bases between the germline ends. Germline V gene sequence: CDR1 LNHDA, CDR2 SQIVND (reference sequence). CDR3 in DNA: TGTGCCAGTAGCGCCAGGGGGGACATAGGGACCCAGTACTTC. Its translation: CASSARGDIGTQYF.

The chain recombines TRBV5-1 with TRBJ2-7, with D perhaps matching TRBD2 (5 bases). Trimming stripped 0 bases from V and 6 bases from J, with 10 bases between. Germline V gene lookup returns CDR1 SGHRS and CDR2 YFSETQ. The CDR3 loop spans 13 amino acids. CDR3 coding DNA: TGCGCCAGCAGCTTGGAAAGAGAGGGCGAGCAGTACTTC. Translation: CASSLEREGEQYF.

The genes are TRBV7-8 and TRBJ2-1; D unclear. CDR3 length equals 13 residues. Germline lookup yields CDR1 SGHVS and CDR2 FQNEAQ. The V gene lost 1 base and the J gene lost 3 bases, with 4 bases spanning the gap. The CDR3 DNA reads TGTGCCAGCAGCTTAGATAGCTACAATGAGCAGTTCTTC. It is translated as CASSLDSYNEQFF.

The gene calls are TRBV14 and TRBJ2-7; tentatively, D is TRBD2 (6 bases). The germline gives CDR1 SGHDN, CDR2 FVKESK. Trimming removed 6 bases from V and 0 bases from J, with 9 bases in between. The CDR3 runs to 13 residues. CDR3 sequence: CASRPDYSYEQYF. Here the CDR3 DNA reads TGTGCCAGCAGGCCGGACTACTCCTACGAGCAGTACTTC.

The chain combines TRBV4-1 with TRBJ2-7, with 9 bases that match TRBD1. Germline lookup yields CDR1 MGHRA and CDR2 YSYEKL. The V segment lost 4 bases and the J segment 1 base; nucleotides outside the gene matches: 5. This CDR3 spans 15 amino acids. CDR3 nucleotides: TGCGCCAGCAGCCCACCGGGACAGGGTTCCTACGAGCAGTACTTC. Residues: CASSPPGQGSYEQYF.

The gene calls are TRBV7-9 and TRBJ2-1; tentatively, D is TRBD2 (6 bases). CDR3 length equals 13 residues. Germline CDR1 and CDR2: SEHNR and FQNEAQ (reference sequence). V lost 8 bases to trimming and J lost 3 bases, with 11 bases between them. In DNA, the CDR3 is TGTGCCAGCCAGAACGGGGGCTACAATGAGCAGTTCTTC. Translation: CASQNGGYNEQFF. Full variable domain (outside the CDR3, taken from reference TRBV7-9 and TRBJ2-1): DTGVSQNPRHKITKRGQNVTFRCDPISEHNRLYWYRQTLGQGPEFLTYFQNEAQLEKSRLLSDRFSAERPKGSFSTLEIQRTEQGDSAMYLCASQNGGYNEQFFGPGTRLTVL.

The CDR3 loop is CASSPGTSGSLGETQYF. CDR3 nucleotides: TGTGCCAGCAGTCCTGGGACTAGCGGGAGTCTTGGGGAGACCCAGTACTTC. V gene TRBV25-1 combines with J gene TRBJ2-5; the match to TRBD2 covers 14 bases. The CDR3 covers 17 residues. Germline V lookup: CDR1 MGHDK, CDR2 SYGVNS. Trimming cost V 5 bases and J 5 bases; bases outside gene matches: 10.

This clone has just one count. The V call is TRBV2, the J call TRBJ1-2; perhaps TRBD1 as D (6 bases). V lost 8 bases, J lost 2 bases, and 18 bases lay in between. The germline CDR1 and CDR2 sequences are SNHLY and FYNNEI. The CDR3 consists of 15 residues. For the CDR3, the DNA is TGTGCCAGCGGCGGGCGGCAGGGGCCGAACTATGGCTACACCTTC. Translating it yields CASGGRQGPNYGYTF.

The chain combines TRBV14 with TRBJ1-5; TRBD1 agrees at 7 bases. CDR3 length equals 15 residues. The junction had 4 bases not matched to a gene; V was cut back by 1 base and J by 4 bases. Germline-derived CDR1 and CDR2 are SGHDN and FVKESK. This chain's CDR3 is CASSQGGTVNQPQHF. Written as DNA, the CDR3 is TGTGCCAGCAGCCAAGGGGGGACAGTGAATCAGCCCCAGCATTTT.

V and J are TRBV18 and TRBJ2-3; 8 positions agree with TRBD2. Trimming at V came to 3 bases and at J to 4 bases, leaving 6 bases not matched to a gene. Germline values: CDR1 KGHSH, CDR2 LQKENI. The CDR3 is 15 residues long. As DNA, the CDR3 is TGTGCCAGCTCACCGGGAGCGGGAGAGGCAGATACGCAGTATTTT. It codes for CASSPGAGEADTQYF.

This chain links TRBV24-1 with TRBJ1-5; D is uncertain. V was shortened by 3 bases and J by 3 bases, with 14 bases between the two germline ends. The CDR3 loop spans 16 amino acids. Germline CDR1 KGHDR, CDR2 SFDVKD. CDR3 DNA sequence: TGTGCCACCAGTGATGGGAGGACGGTAAACAATCAGCCCCAGCATTTT. Its translation is CATSDGRTVNNQPQHF.

As for this clone: This specimen includes other DNA sequences encoding the same CDR3. DNA of the CDR3: TGCGCCAGCAGCTTGGGGGGCGCAAGCAATGAGCAGTTCTTC. This translates into CASSLGGASNEQFF. The chain recombines TRBV5-1 with TRBJ2-1; a weak D match, TRBD1 (5 bases). The CDR3 is 14 residues long. Per the germline V gene, CDR1 is SGHRS and CDR2 is YFSETQ. Trimming took 0 bases from V and 6 from J, leaving 10 bases between them.

This clone was seen only once. J is TRBJ2-5 and V is TRBV3-1 (or the pseudogene TRBV3-2); TRBD2 matches 9 bases. V was pared by 4 bases and J by 5 bases, with 11 bases of the junction left unmatched. The CDR3 has 16 amino acids. The V gene's germline CDR1 is LGHDT and CDR2 YNNKEL (reference sequence). The CDR3 is CASSLSPAGGGETQYF. DNA of the CDR3: TGTGCCAGCAGCCTCTCGCCAGCGGGAGGTGGGGAGACCCAGTACTTC.

This rearrangement joins TRBV5-1 to TRBJ2-2; 7 nucleotides align to TRBD2. V shed 4 bases, J shed 0 bases, and the junction held 3 bases outside the gene matches. The germline V gene has CDR1 SGHRS and CDR2 YFSETQ. The CDR3 runs to 15 residues. CDR3 bases: TGCGCCAGCAGCCCGGGACTACCGAACACCGGGGAGCTGTTTTTT. This sequence encodes CASSPGLPNTGELFF.

This clone was detected once. V gene TRBV2 combines with J gene TRBJ2-6; D ambiguous. Per the germline V gene, CDR1 is SNHLY and CDR2 is FYNNEI. The CDR3 sequence is 15 residues long. The V end lost 4 bases, the J end lost 0 bases, and 7 bases lay between the germline ends. CDR3 in amino acids: CASSVLNSGANVLTF. For the CDR3, the DNA is TGTGCCAGCAGTGTATTAAACTCTGGGGCCAACGTCCTGACTTTC.

V and J are TRBV3-1 (or the pseudogene TRBV3-2) and TRBJ1-5; TRBD1 might be the D (5 bases). This CDR3 is 16 amino acids long. In germline, CDR1 is LGHDT, CDR2 YNNKEL (reference sequence). V lost 1 base, J lost 2 bases, and 12 bases lay in between. Written as DNA, the CDR3 is TGTGCCAGCAGCCAAGGGGGGGGGACCGGCAATCAGCCCCAGCATTTT. Amino acid sequence: CASSQGGGTGNQPQHF.

The chain is built from TRBV30 and TRBJ2-1, with TRBD2 matching 7 bases. Germline V gene lookup returns CDR1 GTSNPN and CDR2 SVGIG (reference sequence). V was clipped by 0 bases and J by 2 bases; unmatched bases: 1. This CDR3 spans 14 amino acids. In DNA form, the CDR3 reads TGTGCCTGGAGTGTGGGAGGGCCCTACAATGAGCAGTTCTTC. Its translation: CAWSVGGPYNEQFF.

This clone was seen only once. The chain couples TRBV3-1 (or the pseudogene TRBV3-2) to TRBJ2-4, with D hard to call. In germline, CDR1 is LGHDT, CDR2 YNNKEL (reference sequence). The CDR3 length is 16 residues. V was trimmed by 0 bases and J by 7 bases, leaving 16 bases between them. Written as DNA, the CDR3 is TGTGCCAGCAGCCAAGATCTTAGCTCCCAGAGGAACATTCAGTACTTC. It specifies CASSQDLSSQRNIQYF.

Only one count was recorded for this clone. CDR3 sequence reads: CASTIAAGELFF. In DNA, the CDR3 is TGTGCCAGCACAATAGCGGCCGGGGAGCTGTTTTTT. The rearrangement links TRBV25-1 to TRBJ2-2; the D gene is possibly TRBD2 (6 bases). V lost 7 bases and J 6 bases, leaving 9 bases between the germline ends. The CDR3 is made up of 12 amino acids. Germline V CDR1 and CDR2: MGHDK, SYGVNS. Full variable domain (missing parts from reference TRBV25-1 and TRBJ2-2): EADIYQTPRYLVIGTGKKITLECSQTMGHDKMYWYQQDPGMELHLIHYSYGVNSTEKGDLSSESTVSRIRTEHFPLTLESARPSHTSQYLCASTIAAGELFFGEGSRLTVL.

The chain employs TRBV5-1 and TRBJ2-1; TRBD1 aligns across 9 bases. This CDR3 is built from 15 residues. Germline CDR1 reads SGHRS; CDR2 reads YFSETQ. Trimming at V came to 4 bases and at J to 8 bases, leaving 10 bases not matched to a gene. For the CDR3, the DNA is TGCGCCAGCAGCCTGGGGACAGGGCGTGTGGATGAGCAGTTCTTC. Its protein is CASSLGTGRVDEQFF.

This rearrangement joins TRBV5-1 to TRBJ2-3, with 9 positions matching TRBD2. The ends lost 1 base at V and 3 bases at J; junction bases unmatched: 3. The CDR3 sequence is 15 residues long. CDR1 SGHRS and CDR2 YFSETQ come from the germline V gene. As DNA, the CDR3 is TGCGCCAGCAGCTTGTATAGCGGGGGAACAGATACGCAGTATTTT. This encodes CASSLYSGGTDTQYF.